The following is a TCR beta chain sequence with its context. This entry belongs to a study of shared clonotypes between healthy human individuals. The assay was immunoSEQ multiplex PCR, and TCRdb's table has in-frame clones only and misses some. The data show about 2.1 million clones, 85% to 95% seen once. CD45RO negativity and positive selection for CCR7 defined naive CD8 cells, a population that excluded terminally differentiated effector memory CD45RA+ cells. Sequenced input: naive CD8+ T cells from PBMCs. This clonotype was obtained from a man in his late teens or twenties in good health. Some clones in this sample may be carry-over from other donors' samples.

CDR3 nucleotides: TGTGCCAGCAGTCCCAAGACGGGACTCTACGAGCAGTACTTC. Encoded protein: CASSPKTGLYEQYF. The chain employs TRBV27 and TRBJ2-7, with D tentatively TRBD2 (6 bases). CDR3 length equals 14 residues. Germline CDR1 and CDR2: MNHEY and SMNVEV (reference sequence). The V end lost 5 bases, the J end lost 3 bases, and 14 bases lay between the germline ends.